Listed below are T cell receptor beta chains from one sample, sequenced in a study of cytomegalovirus exposure and HLA in healthy donors. Some clones are missing from TCRdb's copy, which holds only in-frame ones; the method was immunoSEQ multiplex PCR. The sample consists of more than 90,000 clones, about 74% of them appearing once. The source material was PBMCs. These TCRs come from a man aged 25-45 years in good health and CMV-seropositive. Each CDR3 is given with its conserved first and last residue. The D gene is left open where the match is weak. The listing skips clone size in some rows; elsewhere it reads once, few, many or a size class.

V gene: TRBV6-5; J gene: TRBJ2-7; D gene: TRBD1; clone size: few; CDR3 protein: CASSYSAGQVDYEQYF; CDR3 DNA: TGTGCCAGCAGTTACTCGGCGGGACAGGTCGATTACGAGCAGTACTTC
V gene: TRBV14; J gene: TRBJ2-1; D gene: NA; clone size: NA; CDR3 protein: CASSQDIEGQFF; CDR3 DNA: TGTGCCAGCAGCCAAGATATCGAGGGGCAGTTCTTC
V gene: TRBV6-5; J gene: TRBJ1-1; D gene: NA; clone size: many; CDR3 protein: CASRGLNTEAFF; CDR3 DNA: TGTGCCAGCAGGGGCCTTAACACTGAAGCTTTCTTT
V gene: TRBV2; J gene: TRBJ2-7; D gene: NA; clone size: NA; CDR3 protein: CASSIGTGYEQYF; CDR3 DNA: TGTGCCAGCAGCATCGGCACAGGCTACGAGCAGTACTTC
V gene: TRBV5-1; J gene: TRBJ2-3; D gene: NA; clone size: NA; CDR3 protein: CASSPRSKFKRHTQYF; CDR3 DNA: TGCGCCAGCAGCCCCCGATCGAAGTTTAAGCGGCATACGCAGTATTTT
V gene: TRBV28; J gene: TRBJ2-5; D gene: NA; clone size: NA; CDR3 protein: CASSLGARWAETQYF; CDR3 DNA: TGTGCCAGCAGTTTGGGGGCCAGGTGGGCGGAGACCCAGTACTTC
V gene: TRBV9; J gene: TRBJ1-2; D gene: NA; clone size: NA; CDR3 protein: CASSVTGTPETF; CDR3 DNA: TGTGCCAGCAGCGTTACCGGGACACCGGAAACCTTC
V gene: TRBV4-3; J gene: TRBJ2-1; D gene: NA; clone size: NA; CDR3 protein: CASSQAGGAAYNEQFF; CDR3 DNA: TGCGCCAGCAGCCAAGCTGGGGGGGCAGCCTACAATGAGCAGTTCTTC
V gene: TRBV14; J gene: TRBJ1-1; D gene: NA; clone size: NA; CDR3 protein: CASTPGRRDTEAFF; CDR3 DNA: TGTGCCAGCACCCCCGGGAGAAGAGACACTGAAGCTTTCTTT
V gene: TRBV5-1; J gene: TRBJ2-1; D gene: NA; clone size: NA; CDR3 protein: CASSLANEQFF; CDR3 DNA: TGCGCCAGCAGCTTAGCAAATGAGCAGTTCTTC
V gene: TRBV4-2; J gene: TRBJ1-4; D gene: NA; clone size: once; CDR3 protein: CASSPAGATNEKLFF; CDR3 DNA: TGTGCCAGCAGCCCGGCAGGGGCAACTAATGAAAAACTGTTTTTT
V gene: TRBV7-9; J gene: TRBJ2-5; D gene: TRBD1; clone size: NA; CDR3 protein: CASSEGQQTQYF; CDR3 DNA: TGTGCCAGCAGCGAGGGACAGCAGACCCAGTACTTC
V gene: TRBV15; J gene: TRBJ2-7; D gene: NA; clone size: NA; CDR3 protein: CATSREEATTYEQYF; CDR3 DNA: TGTGCCACCAGCAGAGAGGAGGCGACAACCTACGAGCAGTACTTC
V gene: TRBV5-1; J gene: TRBJ2-7; D gene: NA; clone size: NA; CDR3 protein: CASSLGTGSEQYF; CDR3 DNA: TGCGCCAGCAGTCTTGGCACAGGGAGCGAGCAGTACTTC
V gene: TRBV4-3; J gene: TRBJ2-7; D gene: NA; clone size: NA; CDR3 protein: CASSQESGGSYEQYF; CDR3 DNA: TGCGCCAGCAGCCAAGAATCAGGGGGGTCCTACGAGCAGTACTTC
V gene: TRBV7-3; J gene: TRBJ2-2; D gene: TRBD2; clone size: NA; CDR3 protein: CASSRTSGGNTGELFF; CDR3 DNA: TGTGCCAGCAGTCGGACTAGCGGGGGGAACACCGGGGAGCTGTTTTTT
V gene: TRBV2; J gene: TRBJ1-2; D gene: NA; clone size: once; CDR3 protein: CASSGTRVGNYGYPF; CDR3 DNA: TGTGCCAGCAGTGGGACCAGGGTCGGTAACTATGGCTACCCCTTC
V gene: TRBV6-1; J gene: TRBJ1-2; D gene: NA; clone size: NA; CDR3 protein: CASSGPGIGYGYTF; CDR3 DNA: TGTGCCAGCAGCGGTCCGGGGATCGGCTATGGCTACACCTTC
V gene: TRBV29-1; J gene: TRBJ1-2; D gene: NA; clone size: many; CDR3 protein: CSVEDAGNYGYTF; CDR3 DNA: TGCAGCGTTGAAGATGCAGGGAACTATGGCTACACCTTC
V gene: TRBV30; J gene: TRBJ1-4; D gene: NA; clone size: NA; CDR3 protein: CAWSPPDFRTTTNEKLFF; CDR3 DNA: TGTGCCTGGAGCCCTCCCGATTTCAGAACCACAACTAATGAAAAACTGTTTTTT
V gene: TRBV7-9; J gene: TRBJ2-1; D gene: TRBD1; clone size: NA; CDR3 protein: CASSPGQVFSYNEQFF; CDR3 DNA: TGTGCCAGCAGCCCCGGACAGGTCTTCTCCTACAATGAGCAGTTCTTC
V gene: TRBV15; J gene: TRBJ1-2; D gene: TRBD1; clone size: NA; CDR3 protein: CATSARDSHYGYTF; CDR3 DNA: TGTGCCACCAGCGCCCGGGACAGTCACTATGGCTACACCTTC
V gene: TRBV5-1; J gene: TRBJ2-3; D gene: NA; clone size: NA; CDR3 protein: CASSLEVRSYTDTQYF; CDR3 DNA: TGCGCCAGCAGCTTGGAGGTCAGGTCCTACACAGATACGCAGTATTTT
V gene: TRBV2; J gene: TRBJ2-3; D gene: TRBD2; clone size: NA; CDR3 protein: CASSESVTSGGGDTQYF; CDR3 DNA: TGTGCCAGCAGTGAATCCGTTACTAGCGGGGGAGGAGATACGCAGTATTTT
V gene: TRBV27; J gene: TRBJ1-5; D gene: NA; clone size: NA; CDR3 protein: CASSLSAGVQPQHF; CDR3 DNA: TGTGCCAGCAGTTTATCGGCAGGGGTTCAGCCCCAGCATTTT
V gene: TRBV6-1; J gene: TRBJ2-5; D gene: TRBD1; clone size: NA; CDR3 protein: CASSGRQGETQYF; CDR3 DNA: TGTGCCAGCAGTGGGAGACAGGGAGAGACCCAGTACTTC
V gene: TRBV19; J gene: TRBJ1-5; D gene: NA; clone size: NA; CDR3 protein: CASNLRGNQPQHF; CDR3 DNA: TGTGCCAGTAATCTCAGGGGAAATCAGCCCCAGCATTTT
V gene: TRBV19; J gene: TRBJ1-1; D gene: NA; clone size: few; CDR3 protein: CASTYQGLNTEAFF; CDR3 DNA: TGTGCCAGCACTTACCAGGGTTTAAACACTGAAGCTTTCTTT
V gene: TRBV5-1; J gene: TRBJ1-1; D gene: NA; clone size: few; CDR3 protein: CASSLAWGPNTEAFF; CDR3 DNA: TGCGCCAGCAGCTTGGCCTGGGGCCCGAACACTGAAGCTTTCTTT
V gene: TRBV27; J gene: TRBJ1-2; D gene: TRBD1; clone size: once; CDR3 protein: CASSLRGDRSFYGYTF; CDR3 DNA: TGTGCCAGCAGTTTAAGGGGGGACAGGTCGTTCTATGGCTACACCTTC
V gene: TRBV18; J gene: TRBJ2-3; D gene: NA; clone size: NA; CDR3 protein: CASSPLRQEYPDTQYF; CDR3 DNA: TGTGCCAGCTCACCTTTACGACAGGAGTATCCAGATACGCAGTATTTT
V gene: TRBV6-5; J gene: TRBJ2-7; D gene: NA; clone size: NA; CDR3 protein: CASGQKVREQYF; CDR3 DNA: TGTGCCAGCGGCCAGAAAGTACGCGAGCAGTACTTC
V gene: TRBV4-1; J gene: TRBJ2-7; D gene: TRBD1; clone size: NA; CDR3 protein: CASSLGQGRYEQYF; CDR3 DNA: TGCGCCAGCAGCCTGGGACAGGGTCGGTACGAGCAGTACTTC
V gene: TRBV19; J gene: TRBJ2-5; D gene: TRBD1; clone size: NA; CDR3 protein: CASTDRGLETQYF; CDR3 DNA: TGTGCCAGTACCGACAGGGGTTTAGAGACCCAGTACTTC
V gene: TRBV28; J gene: TRBJ2-1; D gene: TRBD2; clone size: few; CDR3 protein: CASSRREGEQFF; CDR3 DNA: TGTGCCAGCAGTCGCCGGGAGGGGGAGCAGTTCTTC
V gene: TRBV7-3; J gene: TRBJ2-6; D gene: NA; clone size: few; CDR3 protein: CASSLMAGANVLTF; CDR3 DNA: TGTGCCAGCAGCTTAATGGCCGGGGCCAACGTCCTGACTTTC
V gene: TRBV7-7; J gene: TRBJ1-1; D gene: NA; clone size: NA; CDR3 protein: CASSLQQLNTEAFF; CDR3 DNA: TGTGCCAGCAGCTTACAACAGCTGAACACTGAAGCTTTCTTT
V gene: TRBV6-1; J gene: TRBJ2-7; D gene: TRBD1; clone size: NA; CDR3 protein: CASTRTGYEQYF; CDR3 DNA: TGTGCCAGCACCCGGACAGGCTACGAGCAGTACTTC
V gene: TRBV7-8; J gene: TRBJ1-2; D gene: TRBD1; clone size: NA; CDR3 protein: CASSLGDRLYGYTF; CDR3 DNA: TGTGCCAGCAGCTTGGGGGACAGGCTTTATGGCTACACCTTC
V gene: TRBV9; J gene: TRBJ2-5; D gene: NA; clone size: once; CDR3 protein: CASSVQGDETQYF; CDR3 DNA: TGTGCCAGCAGCGTTCAGGGCGACGAGACCCAGTACTTC
V gene: TRBV27; J gene: TRBJ1-1; D gene: NA; clone size: NA; CDR3 protein: CASSSPQGTEAFF; CDR3 DNA: TGTGCCAGCAGTTCCCCGCAGGGCACTGAAGCTTTCTTT